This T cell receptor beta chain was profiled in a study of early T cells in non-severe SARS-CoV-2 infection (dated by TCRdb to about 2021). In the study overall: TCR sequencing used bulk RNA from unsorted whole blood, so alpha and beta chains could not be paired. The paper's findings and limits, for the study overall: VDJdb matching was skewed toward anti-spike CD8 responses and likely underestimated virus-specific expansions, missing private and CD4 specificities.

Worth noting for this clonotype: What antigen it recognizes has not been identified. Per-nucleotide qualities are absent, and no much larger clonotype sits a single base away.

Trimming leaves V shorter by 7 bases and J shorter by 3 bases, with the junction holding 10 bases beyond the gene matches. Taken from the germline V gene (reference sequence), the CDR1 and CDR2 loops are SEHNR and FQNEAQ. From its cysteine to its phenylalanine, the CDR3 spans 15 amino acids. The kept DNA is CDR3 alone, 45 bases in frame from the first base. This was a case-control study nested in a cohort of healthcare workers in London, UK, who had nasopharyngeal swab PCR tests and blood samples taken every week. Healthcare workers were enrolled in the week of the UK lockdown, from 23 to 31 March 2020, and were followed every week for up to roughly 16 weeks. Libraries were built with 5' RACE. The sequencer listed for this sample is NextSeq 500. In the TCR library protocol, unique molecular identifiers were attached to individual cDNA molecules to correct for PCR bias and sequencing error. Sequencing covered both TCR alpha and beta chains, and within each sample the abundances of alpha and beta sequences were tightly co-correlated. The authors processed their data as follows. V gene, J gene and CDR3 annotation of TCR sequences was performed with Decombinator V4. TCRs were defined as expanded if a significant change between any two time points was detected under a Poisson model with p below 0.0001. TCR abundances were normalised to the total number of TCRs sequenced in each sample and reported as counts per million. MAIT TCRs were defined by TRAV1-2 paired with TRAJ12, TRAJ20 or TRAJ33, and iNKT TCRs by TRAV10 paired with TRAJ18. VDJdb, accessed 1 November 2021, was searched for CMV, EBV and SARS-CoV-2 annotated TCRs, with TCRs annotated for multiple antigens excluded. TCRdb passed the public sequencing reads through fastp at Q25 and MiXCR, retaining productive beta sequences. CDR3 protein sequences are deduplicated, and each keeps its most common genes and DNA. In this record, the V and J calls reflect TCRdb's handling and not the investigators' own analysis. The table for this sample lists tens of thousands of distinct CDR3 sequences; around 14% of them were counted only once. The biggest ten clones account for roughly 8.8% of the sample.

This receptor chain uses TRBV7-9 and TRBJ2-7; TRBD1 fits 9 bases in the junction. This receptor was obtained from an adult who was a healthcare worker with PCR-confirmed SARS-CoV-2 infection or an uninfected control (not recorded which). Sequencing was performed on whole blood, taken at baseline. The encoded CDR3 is CASTLQGAPGYEQYF. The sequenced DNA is TGTGCCAGCACGCTACAGGGGGCGCCCGGCTACGAGCAGTACTTC.